This T cell receptor beta chain appears in the sequencing data of a study of blood T cell repertoires in COVID-19. Overall study: Samples of COVID-19 (acute and convalescent) were obtained from the United States, Italy and Spain. Sources were T cells, B-cell-depleted T cells, or PBMCs; the material itself was cDNA or gDNA.

Source study methods: The assay estimated nucleated cells by amplifying reference gene primers. Only in-frame clones appear in the TCRdb table, and some are missing; sequencing was by immunoSEQ multiplex PCR. That table supplies the V and J calls and clone size; D and trimming were determined from the DNA. Of some 140,000 clones listed, around 80% were seen once; the top ten hold roughly 3.4%. This CDR3 comprises 14 residues. Trimming took 5 bases from V and 5 from J; bases not matched to a gene: 7. The germline V gene has CDR1 SGHTA and CDR2 FQGNSA. The source material was peripheral blood. This TCR came from a man in his 60s with acute or convalescent COVID-19. This chain connects TRBV7-2 to TRBJ1-2; 8 bases fit TRBD1. The CDR3 nucleotides are TGTGCCAGCAGCCGCGACAGGGGAGGTTATGGCTACACCTTC. This codes for CASSRDRGGYGYTF.